These 22 T cell receptor beta chains share one sample of origin, sequenced in a study of control samples from healthy donors and cancer patients. Generated by immunoSEQ multiplex PCR, the TCRdb table keeps only in-frame clones and is missing some. The sample records over 150,000 clones, around nine tenths being singletons. Sequencing input: blood. The receptors derive from a man aged 25-40 years in good health.

The chain carries TRBV23-1 and TRBJ2-5; 12 nucleotides line up with TRBD2. TRBV23-1 is an open reading frame, and its role is uncertain. V lost 0 bases to trimming and J lost 2 bases; unmatched junction nucleotides: 16. CDR3 length equals 21 residues. The CDR3 DNA reads TGCGCCAGCAGTCAATCGCAAGGAGGGCGACTAGCGGGAGAGGGGCAAGAGACCCAGTACTTC. Amino acid sequence: CASSQSQGGRLAGEGQETQYF.

The rearrangement uses TRBV6-4 and TRBJ2-7, with 14 bases identical to TRBD2. V gave up 7 bases and J gave up 2 bases; unmatched junction bases: 16. CDR1 and CDR2 (germline): MRHNA, SNTAGT. The CDR3 has 19 residues. Here the CDR3 reads CASNACYTGTSGSAYEQYF. Here the CDR3 DNA reads TGTGCCAGCAACGCCTGTTATACAGGGACTAGCGGGAGTGCCTACGAGCAGTACTTC.

V is TRBV27 and J is TRBJ1-2, with D unresolved. Trimming cost V 4 bases and J 5 bases, with 14 bases left between them. Germline V lookup: CDR1 MNHEY, CDR2 SMNVEV (reference sequence). CDR3 length equals 14 residues. As DNA, the CDR3 is TGTGCCAGCAGTTGGTCAGCCAAAGTTTATGGCTACACCTTC. This translates into CASSWSAKVYGYTF.

This chain links TRBV5-1 with TRBJ2-7, with TRBD2 identical over 8 bases. The CDR3 has 14 amino acids. J gave up 7 bases and V 0 bases, and 6 bases lay outside the gene matches. Per the germline V gene, CDR1 is SGHRS and CDR2 is YFSETQ. CDR3 DNA sequence: TGCGCCAGCAGCTTGGCGGGGGGGGCGAGGGAGCAGTACTTC. This encodes CASSLAGGAREQYF.

The V and J genes are TRBV12-3 or TRBV12-4 and TRBJ1-2; D gene uncertain. The CDR3 is 13 amino acids. V was shortened by 5 bases and J by 8 bases, with 15 bases between the two germline ends. The CDR3 here is CASSLDPLYGYTF. The CDR3 nucleotides read TGTGCCAGCAGTCTAGATCCTTTATACGGCTACACCTTC.

This chain uses TRBV6-6 with TRBJ2-1; the match to TRBD1 covers 7 bases. V lost 4 bases and J lost 7; bases outside the gene matches: 7. The CDR3 has 14 amino acids. Per the germline V gene, CDR1 is MNHNY and CDR2 is SVGAGI (reference sequence). CDR3 amino acids: CASSFRGGTNEQFF. In DNA form, the CDR3 reads TGTGCCAGCAGTTTCCGAGGGGGCACGAATGAGCAGTTCTTC.

In its sample, this clone was seen a few times. V and J are TRBV2 and TRBJ2-6; D is undetermined. Germline CDR1 is SNHLY and CDR2 is FYNNEI. This CDR3 is built from 13 residues. Trimming cost V 7 bases and J 3 bases, with 7 bases left between them. This chain's CDR3 is CASNPNGANVLTF. The DNA of the CDR3 is TGTGCCAGCAATCCCAATGGGGCCAACGTCCTGACTTTC. The full variable domain, with the rest looked up from reference TRBV2 and TRBJ2-6, is EPEVTQTPSHQVTQMGQEVILRCVPISNHLYFYWYRQILGQKVEFLVSFYNNEISEKSEIFDDQFSVERPDGSNFTLKIRSTKLEDSAMYFCASNPNGANVLTFGAGSRLTVL.

The chain has TRBV5-4 and TRBJ2-2, with D perhaps being TRBD1 or TRBD2 (5 bases each). V was pared by 0 bases and J by 6 bases, with 9 bases between. The CDR3 loop spans 14 amino acids. Per germline, CDR1 SGHNT and CDR2 YYREEE (reference sequence). CDR3 protein: CASSLGGTPGELFF. The CDR3, as DNA: TGTGCCAGCAGCTTGGGTGGGACCCCCGGGGAGCTGTTTTTT.

This clone is a singleton in its sample. The rearrangement links TRBV5-4 to TRBJ2-7, with 10 bases matching TRBD1. Germline CDR1 and CDR2: SGHNT and YYREEE (reference sequence). This CDR3 region has 15 residues. The junction had 5 bases not matched to a gene; V was cut back by 3 bases and J by 2 bases. Here the CDR3 reads CASSWDRGYTYEQYF. The CDR3 coding sequence is TGTGCCAGCAGCTGGGACAGGGGCTACACCTACGAGCAGTACTTC.

This chain links TRBV7-9 with TRBJ1-1, with D uncertain. Germline assignment: CDR1 SEHNR and CDR2 FQNEAQ (reference sequence). Deletions cut 1 base from V and 6 bases from J, with 6 bases between. The CDR3 runs 12 residues. CDR3 nucleotide sequence: TGTGCCAGCAGCTTAGGGGGATCTGAAGCTTTCTTT. The encoded protein is CASSLGGSEAFF.

Points on this clone: A read error may produce the germline difference seen at one junction end. The rearrangement links TRBV18 to TRBJ1-3; a weak D match, TRBD1 (6 bases). Germline-derived CDR1 and CDR2 are KGHSH and LQKENI. The CDR3 runs to 12 residues. The DNA for the CDR3 is TGTGCCAGCTCACCACCGCAGGGGCCCCTCGGCTTT. It specifies CASSPPQGPLGF. Full variable domain (outside the CDR3, taken from reference TRBV18 and TRBJ1-3): NAGVMQNPRHLVRRRGQEARLRCSPMKGHSHVYWYRQLPEEGLKFMVYLQKENIIDESGMPKERFSAEFPKEGPSILRIQQVVRGDSAAYFCASSPPQGPLGFGEGSWLTVV.

This clone was observed once. V usage is TRBV6-5 and J usage is TRBJ1-3; D gene unclear. Deletions cut 6 bases from V and 0 bases from J, with 12 bases between. Germline lookup yields CDR1 MNHEY and CDR2 SVGAGI. This CDR3 contains 15 residues. This CDR3 reads CASSRSRASGNTIYF. The CDR3 DNA reads TGTGCCAGCAGCCGTAGTCGGGCCTCTGGAAACACCATATATTTT.

V and J are TRBV2 and TRBJ1-1; the D is unclear. Germline CDR1 and CDR2: SNHLY and FYNNEI. This CDR3 contains 15 residues. V was cut by 0 bases and J by 0 bases, with 8 bases left in between. The CDR3 region is CASSEAHTVNTEAFF. The DNA of the CDR3 is TGTGCCAGCAGTGAAGCGCACACTGTGAACACTGAAGCTTTCTTT. Together with reference TRBV2 and TRBJ1-1, the CDR3 gives the full variable domain: EPEVTQTPSHQVTQMGQEVILRCVPISNHLYFYWYRQILGQKVEFLVSFYNNEISEKSEIFDDQFSVERPDGSNFTLKIRSTKLEDSAMYFCASSEAHTVNTEAFFGQGTRLTVV.

V and J are TRBV2 and TRBJ2-7, with D uncertain. Germline assignment: CDR1 SNHLY and CDR2 FYNNEI. Trimming shortened V by 6 bases and J by 1 base, and 10 bases separated the two germline ends. The CDR3 length is 13 residues. The CDR3 nucleotides are TGTGCCAGCAGGGCTGGGATTTCCTACGAGCAGTACTTC. Amino acid sequence: CASRAGISYEQYF.

The chain couples TRBV9 to TRBJ1-2; 8 nucleotides align to TRBD1. The germline gives CDR1 SGDLS, CDR2 YYNGEE. V trimming: 3 bases; J trimming: 2 bases; junction bases outside the gene matches: 3. The CDR3 runs 14 residues. The DNA for the CDR3 is TGTGCCAGCAGCGAGAGACAGGGGAACTATGGCTACACCTTC. It specifies CASSERQGNYGYTF.

J is TRBJ2-2 and V is TRBV3-1 (or the pseudogene TRBV3-2); D is unresolved. The CDR3 covers 16 residues. The V gene lost 0 bases and the J gene lost 0 bases, with 8 bases spanning the gap. Per the germline V gene, CDR1 is LGHDT and CDR2 is YNNKEL (reference sequence). Written as DNA, the CDR3 is TGTGCCAGCAGCCAAGATCCCTTCCCGAACACCGGGGAGCTGTTTTTT. It specifies CASSQDPFPNTGELFF.

V usage is TRBV10-2 and J usage is TRBJ2-5, with 12 bases that match TRBD2. The germline V gene has CDR1 WSHSY and CDR2 SAAADI. CDR3 length equals 14 residues. Unmatched junction bases numbered 2, after V lost 6 bases and J lost 3 bases. In nucleotides, the CDR3 is TGCGCCAGCAGACTAGCGGGGGGCGAAGAGACCCAGTACTTC. Translating it yields CASRLAGGEETQYF.

This chain connects TRBV27 to TRBJ2-3, with D possibly being TRBD2 (7 bases). The germline V gene has CDR1 MNHEY and CDR2 SMNVEV (reference sequence). Deletions cut 6 bases from V and 5 bases from J, with 15 bases between. There are 14 residues in the CDR3. The CDR3 loop reads CASRWGGPGDTQYF. CDR3 nucleotides: TGTGCCAGCAGATGGGGGGGGCCCGGAGATACGCAGTATTTT.

The chain carries TRBV6-5 and TRBJ1-1, with D maybe TRBD1 (5 bases). CDR1 and CDR2 from the germline V gene are MNHEY and SVGAGI. The CDR3 is 11 amino acids. Between the trimmed V and J ends, which lost 4 bases and 7 bases, there was a span of 7 bases. The CDR3 DNA reads as TGTGCCAGCAGTTCAGGGATTGAAGCTTTCTTT. This sequence encodes CASSSGIEAFF.

This chain links TRBV25-1 with TRBJ2-7; 8 nucleotides agree with TRBD2. Per the germline V gene, CDR1 is MGHDK and CDR2 is SYGVNS. With 6 bases clipped from V and 5 bases from J, the junction kept 6 bases outside the gene matches. This CDR3 is 13 amino acids long. This CDR3 is CASSPAGGHEQYF. CDR3 in DNA: TGTGCCAGCAGCCCCGCGGGGGGCCACGAGCAGTACTTC.

CDR3 in DNA: TGTGCCAGCAGTTATTGGACCGGAGCCGGGATTGGGGGCTACACCTTC. Residues: CASSYWTGAGIGGYTF. The chain recombines TRBV6-5 with TRBJ1-2; D unclear. V lost 3 bases and J 8 bases, leaving 22 bases between the germline ends. The CDR3 covers 16 residues. From germline, CDR1 is MNHEY and CDR2 SVGAGI.

The V call is TRBV6-6, the J call TRBJ2-7; TRBD1 matches at 8 bases. The germline V gene encodes CDR1 MNHNY and CDR2 SVGAGI (reference sequence). The CDR3 has 13 amino acids. Losses at the gene ends were 6 bases for V and 7 bases for J; bases not matched to a gene: 8. CDR3 bases: TGTGCCAGCAGGACAGGGGCCTCGAGGGAGCAGTACTTC. Translating it yields CASRTGASREQYF.